Listed here are 29 T cell receptor beta chains from one sample, sequenced in a study of cytotoxic CD8 clonotypes in ibrutinib-treated CLL. This table comes from immunoSEQ multiplex PCR, and its TCRdb copy is limited to in-frame clones, with some not included. The sample has approximately 15,000 clones; 75% to 85% are singletons. The input for sequencing was PBMCs, taken before ibrutinib treatment. These receptors came from a human donor with chronic lymphocytic leukemia.

The chain links TRBV11-2 to TRBJ2-7, with D possibly TRBD1 on 6 matching bases. CDR1 is SGHAT and CDR2 is FQNNGV in the germline V gene. The germline V and J ends were trimmed by 5 bases and 3 bases, with 14 bases remaining between them. The CDR3 length is 14 residues. The CDR3 DNA follows: TGTGCCAGCAGCGGGGGACACCCGATCTACGAGCAGTACTTC. Translating it yields CASSGGHPIYEQYF.

The genes are TRBV28 and TRBJ1-4, with no clear D. Germline V CDR1 and CDR2: MDHEN, SYDVKM. V lost 3 bases, J lost 4 bases, and 9 bases lay in between. The CDR3 is made up of 14 amino acids. The CDR3 loop is CASSFSWNNEKLFF. The CDR3 DNA reads TGTGCCAGCAGTTTTTCTTGGAATAATGAAAAACTGTTTTTT.

The chain has TRBV7-9 and TRBJ2-6; no firm D call. With 3 bases removed from V and 0 bases from J, the gap between germline ends came to 6 bases. The CDR3 sequence is 15 residues long. Germline lookup yields CDR1 SEHNR and CDR2 FQNEAQ (reference sequence). In DNA form, the CDR3 reads TGTGCCAGCAGCTTGGGGATCTCTGGGGCCAACGTCCTGACTTTC. Translating gives CASSLGISGANVLTF.

The rearrangement uses TRBV27 and TRBJ2-1, with D uncertain. With 7 bases removed from V and 0 bases from J, the gap between germline ends came to 10 bases. Germline-derived CDR1 and CDR2 are MNHEY and SMNVEV (reference sequence). The CDR3 is made up of 14 amino acids. The chain's CDR3 is CASKGLSSYNEQFF. As DNA, the CDR3 is TGTGCCAGCAAAGGGTTGAGCTCCTACAATGAGCAGTTCTTC.

This chain uses TRBV6-4 with TRBJ2-3; no definite D call. The CDR3 covers 13 residues. The germline V gene encodes CDR1 MRHNA and CDR2 SNTAGT. Deletions cut 3 bases from V and 2 bases from J, with 6 bases between. The CDR3 DNA reads as TGTGCCAGCAGTGAAGGTCTCACAGATACGCAGTATTTT. Its protein is CASSEGLTDTQYF.

This clone was picked up a small number of times. CDR3 bases: TGTGCCAGCAGCAATCTAGTCGAGCAGTACTTC. Its protein is CASSNLVEQYF. This sequence joins TRBV7-8 and TRBJ2-7, with unresolved D. Germline CDR1 and CDR2: SGHVS and FQNEAQ. The CDR3 runs 11 residues. V shed 5 bases and J shed 6 bases, with 8 bases lying between them.

The chain is built from TRBV6-1 and TRBJ1-4; a possible D gene is TRBD1 (5 bases). Trimming cost V 4 bases and J 4 bases, with 10 bases left between them. Germline V gene sequence: CDR1 MNHNS, CDR2 SASEGT. The CDR3 runs 14 residues. The CDR3 nucleotides are TGTGCCAGCAGTGGGGGGGAACATAATGAAAAACTGTTTTTT. Translating gives CASSGGEHNEKLFF.

A single count supports this clone. The rearrangement uses TRBV23-1 and TRBJ2-1; TRBD2 matches 14 bases. TRBV23-1 is labeled an ORF, and its function is uncertain. V was pared by 4 bases and J by 8 bases, with 4 bases of the junction left unmatched. CDR3 size: 15 residues. In nucleotides, the CDR3 is TGCGCCAGCAGTCCGGGACTAGCGGGAGTGGATGAGCAGTTCTTC. As protein: CASSPGLAGVDEQFF.

This rearrangement joins TRBV15 to TRBJ2-7; tentatively, D is TRBD1 or TRBD2 (5 bases each). This CDR3 is built from 17 residues. V lost 0 bases to trimming and J lost 1 base, with 16 bases between them. From germline, CDR1 is LNHNV and CDR2 YYDKDF (reference sequence). For the CDR3, the DNA is TGTGCCACCAGCAGAGATCTGAGGGGCGCGTCTTCCTACGAGCAGTACTTC. It translates to CATSRDLRGASSYEQYF. Using reference TRBV15 and TRBJ2-7 for the parts outside the CDR3, the full variable domain is DAMVIQNPRYQVTQFGKPVTLSCSQTLNHNVMYWYQQKSSQAPKLLFHYYDKDFNNEADTPDNFQSRRPNTSFCFLDIRSPGLGDTAMYLCATSRDLRGASSYEQYFGPGTRLTVT.

This chain connects TRBV28 to TRBJ2-5; D is perhaps TRBD2 (6 bases). Germline V CDR1 and CDR2: MDHEN, SYDVKM. Trimming took off 4 bases at V and 5 bases at J, with 14 bases between the two ends. The length of the CDR3 is 14 residues. CDR3: CASSWPLGGETQYF. The CDR3 DNA reads TGTGCCAGCAGTTGGCCCCTTGGAGGGGAGACCCAGTACTTC.

This chain joins TRBV21-1 and TRBJ1-1. TRBV21-1 constitutes a pseudogene. CDR3 length: 16 residues. The CDR3 sequence: CASSKDDRKMNTEAFF. The CDR3 DNA sequence: TGTGCCAGCAGCAAAGACGATCGGAAGATGAACACTGAAGCTTTCTTT.

This chain links TRBV6-1 with TRBJ2-7; D not resolved. Germline CDR1 and CDR2: MNHNS and SASEGT. V dropped 2 bases and J dropped 2 bases, with 10 bases sitting between them. This CDR3 is 14 amino acids long. The CDR3 protein is CASSELIGPYEQYF. In DNA, the CDR3 is TGTGCCAGCAGTGAACTTATAGGGCCCTACGAGCAGTACTTC.

The chain combines TRBV11-2 with TRBJ2-7; D not certain. CDR1 and CDR2 (germline): SGHAT, FQNNGV. There are 15 residues in the CDR3. Trimming left V 0 bases short and J 2 bases short, with 11 bases between. CDR3 nucleotide sequence: TGTGCCAGCAGCTTAGATTCCGGTTCTACCTACGAGCAGTACTTC. Residues: CASSLDSGSTYEQYF.

The chain recombines TRBV27 with TRBJ2-7, with 7 bases aligning to TRBD1. With V trimmed by 8 bases and J by 3 bases, 7 bases remained unmatched. The V gene's germline CDR1 is MNHEY and CDR2 SMNVEV (reference sequence). The CDR3 has 13 amino acids. CDR3 sequence reads: CASSTGVYYEQYF. CDR3 nucleotides: TGTGCCAGCTCTACAGGGGTCTACTACGAGCAGTACTTC.

The chain carries TRBV29-1 and TRBJ2-3; D possibly corresponds to TRBD2 (6 bases). This CDR3 region has 13 residues. Trimming removed 7 bases at V and 11 bases at J, with 22 bases between. Germline V gene lookup returns CDR1 SQVTM and CDR2 ANQGSEA. The CDR3 region has the DNA TGCAGCGCCAACGACCGATTCGGGGGAAGGCAGTATTTT. Translated: CSANDRFGGRQYF.

J is TRBJ2-7 and V is TRBV18; 10 bases are shared with TRBD2. The CDR3 extends over 15 amino acids. V lost 3 bases to trimming and J lost 5 bases; unmatched junction nucleotides: 7. From germline, CDR1 is KGHSH and CDR2 LQKENI. The CDR3 spells CASSPLGTSGNEQYF. In nucleotides, the CDR3 is TGTGCCAGCTCACCTTTAGGCACTAGCGGGAACGAGCAGTACTTC.

This clone was seen more than once but under ten times. CDR3 DNA sequence: TGTGCCAGCAGCCTAGGACAGCAATACGAGCAGTACTTC. This encodes CASSLGQQYEQYF. This chain connects TRBV11-3 to TRBJ2-7; tentative D call: TRBD1 (6 bases). V was clipped by 5 bases and J by 4 bases, with 12 bases between them. This CDR3 has 13 residues. CDR1 and CDR2 from the germline V gene are SGHNT and YENEEA.

The genes are TRBV5-1 and TRBJ2-7; D uncertain. The germline V and J ends were trimmed by 5 bases and 0 bases, with 15 bases remaining between them. Germline CDR1 SGHRS, CDR2 YFSETQ. The CDR3 has 15 residues. The CDR3 nucleotides read TGCGCCAGCAGATTAAGCGTACCGAGCTCCTACGAGCAGTACTTC. Translated: CASRLSVPSSYEQYF.

The rearrangement uses TRBV18 and TRBJ2-3, with 9 bases identical to TRBD2. The CDR3 is 15 residues long. Per the germline V gene, CDR1 is KGHSH and CDR2 is LQKENI. The V segment lost 6 bases and the J segment 11 bases; nucleotides outside the gene matches: 15. DNA of the CDR3: TGTGCCAGCTCGCCGGATAGCGGGGGCTCTCTGGGGCAGTATTTT. As protein: CASSPDSGGSLGQYF. The variable domain in full, with the rest retrieved from reference TRBV18 and TRBJ2-3, is NAGVMQNPRHLVRRRGQEARLRCSPMKGHSHVYWYRQLPEEGLKFMVYLQKENIIDESGMPKERFSAEFPKEGPSILRIQQVVRGDSAAYFCASSPDSGGSLGQYFGPGTRLTVL.

CDR3 protein: CASPKTGGHGYTF. The CDR3 DNA reads TGTGCCAGTCCAAAGACAGGGGGCCATGGCTACACCTTC. J is TRBJ1-2 and V is TRBV6-4, with TRBD1 matching over 10 bases. CDR3 length: 13 residues. V dropped 9 bases and J dropped 6; count of bases not matched to a gene: 7. Looked up from germline, CDR1 is MRHNA and CDR2 is SNTAGT.

This chain connects TRBV5-1 to TRBJ1-5; possibly TRBD1 for D (5 bases). V lost 4 bases to trimming and J lost 5 bases, with 16 bases between them. CDR1 is SGHRS, CDR2 YFSETQ, per germline. The length of the CDR3 is 15 residues. CDR3 coding DNA: TGCGCCAGCAGCCTAAGTGACAGCCGCCATCAGCCCCAGCATTTT. Protein sequence: CASSLSDSRHQPQHF.

V and J are TRBV5-1 and TRBJ2-1; 7 nucleotides line up with TRBD2. The CDR3 totals 15 residues. CDR1 and CDR2 (germline): SGHRS, YFSETQ. With 2 bases clipped from V and 4 bases from J, the junction kept 6 bases outside the gene matches. The CDR3 DNA sequence: TGCGCCAGCAGCTTCTCTAGCGGAGGGTACAATGAGCAGTTCTTC. It codes for CASSFSSGGYNEQFF. Full variable domain (rest looked up from reference TRBV5-1 and TRBJ2-1): KAGVTQTPRYLIKTRGQQVTLSCSPISGHRSVSWYQQTPGQGLQFLFEYFSETQRNKGNFPGRFSGRQFSNSRSEMNVSTLELGDSALYLCASSFSSGGYNEQFFGPGTRLTVL.

This clone has only a few counts. The rearrangement joins TRBV5-1 to TRBJ2-2; D ambiguous. Germline V gives CDR1 SGHRS, CDR2 YFSETQ. The length of the CDR3 is 14 residues. Trimming took off 6 bases at V and 0 bases at J, with 9 bases between the two ends. CDR3 coding DNA: TGCGCCAGCAAGCCGGATTCGAACACCGGGGAGCTGTTTTTT. Translating it yields CASKPDSNTGELFF.

The rearrangement uses TRBV14 and TRBJ2-5; 7 bases are shared with TRBD1. This CDR3 region has 16 residues. Losses at the gene ends were 4 bases for V and 4 bases for J; bases not matched to a gene: 12. The germline CDR1 and CDR2 sequences are SGHDN and FVKESK. CDR3 bases: TGTGCCAGCAGCCGGGCGACAGGGCGAGGGGCAGAGACCCAGTACTTC. Translated: CASSRATGRGAETQYF.

The J gene is TRBJ2-3, the V gene TRBV7-9, with D unresolved. V lost 2 bases and J 7 bases, leaving 7 bases between the germline ends. The CDR3 is made up of 12 amino acids. From germline, CDR1 is SEHNR and CDR2 FQNEAQ (reference sequence). The CDR3 sequence is CASSLISNTQYF. The CDR3 DNA sequence: TGTGCCAGCAGCTTAATTTCGAATACGCAGTATTTT.

The rearrangement uses TRBV5-1 and TRBJ2-5; D gene uncertain. CDR3 length equals 16 residues. The V gene lost 6 bases and the J gene lost 1 base, with 19 bases spanning the gap. From germline, CDR1 is SGHRS and CDR2 YFSETQ. CDR3 sequence: CASTHRTTRPQETQYF. CDR3 DNA: TGCGCCAGCACCCACCGGACCACCCGCCCCCAAGAGACCCAGTACTTC.

This chain connects TRBV30 to TRBJ2-3; TRBD2 aligns across 9 bases. Per germline, CDR1 GTSNPN and CDR2 SVGIG (reference sequence). The CDR3 spans 16 residues. Unmatched junction bases numbered 7, after V lost 3 bases and J lost 0 bases. For the CDR3, the DNA is TGTGCCTGGAGAGATGGACTAGCGCGAAGCACAGATACGCAGTATTTT. It yields the protein CAWRDGLARSTDTQYF.

This clone was detected only once. CDR3 nucleotides: TGTGCCACCCGGGACAGGTCCTACGAGCAGTACTTC. Amino acid sequence: CATRDRSYEQYF. The chain joins TRBV28 to TRBJ2-7, with 8 bases that match TRBD1. This CDR3 contains 12 residues. Germline trimming cut 10 bases from V and 1 base from J; bases unmatched to any gene: 3. Germline CDR1 MDHEN, CDR2 SYDVKM.

The CDR3 sequence is CASEDGSTDTQYF. The CDR3 coding sequence is TGTGCCAGCGAAGACGGGAGCACAGATACGCAGTATTTT. This sequence joins TRBV7-9 and TRBJ2-3; no definite D call. Germline V CDR1 and CDR2: SEHNR, FQNEAQ (reference sequence). Deletions cut 8 bases from V and 0 bases from J, with 9 bases between. This CDR3 contains 13 residues.